This T cell receptor beta chain emerged from a study of graft-versus-host responses after intestinal transplantation. Across the whole study: Anti-thymocyte globulin induction preceded around 3 years of tacrolimus and steroid maintenance in all recipients.

Points from the study as a whole: GvH clones were identified in recipient marrow, with some first appearing in ileum or blood.

Assay: immunoSEQ multiplex PCR; the TCRdb copy retains only in-frame clones and omits some. The table includes 120,000 or so clones, around 93% detected once. In germline, CDR1 is LNHDA, CDR2 SQIVND (reference sequence). The CDR3 loop spans 13 amino acids. V gave up 4 bases and J gave up 3 bases, with 9 bases separating them. With respect to this clone: Its antigen remains unknown.

V is TRBV19 and J is TRBJ1-1; D is unclear. The sample consisted of unstimulated CD8+ T cells sorted from spleen or lymph node cells, taken before intestinal transplant. This receptor was obtained from a human donor who received an intestinal transplant. The CDR3 here is CASSTFRYTEAFF. CDR3 DNA: TGTGCCAGTAGTACGTTTAGGTACACTGAAGCTTTCTTT. Full variable domain (missing parts from reference TRBV19 and TRBJ1-1): DGGITQSPKYLFRKEGQNVTLSCEQNLNHDAMYWYRQDPGQGLRLIYYSQIVNDFQKGDIAEGYSVSREKKESFPLTVTSAQKNPTAFYLCASSTFRYTEAFFGQGTRLTVV.